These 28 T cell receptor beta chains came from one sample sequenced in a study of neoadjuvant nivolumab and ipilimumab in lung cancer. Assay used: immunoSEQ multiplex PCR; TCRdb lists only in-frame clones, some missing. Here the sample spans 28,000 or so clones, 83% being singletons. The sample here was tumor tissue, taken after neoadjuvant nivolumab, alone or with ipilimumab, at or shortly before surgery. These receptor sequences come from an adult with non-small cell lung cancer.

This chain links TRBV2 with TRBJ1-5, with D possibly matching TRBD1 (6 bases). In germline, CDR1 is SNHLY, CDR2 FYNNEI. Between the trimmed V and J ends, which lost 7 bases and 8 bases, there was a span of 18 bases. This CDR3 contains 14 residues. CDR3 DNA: TGTGCCAGCAATCAGGACAGCGCCGGGGAGCCCCAGCATTTT. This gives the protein CASNQDSAGEPQHF. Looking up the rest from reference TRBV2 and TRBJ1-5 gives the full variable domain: EPEVTQTPSHQVTQMGQEVILRCVPISNHLYFYWYRQILGQKVEFLVSFYNNEISEKSEIFDDQFSVERPDGSNFTLKIRSTKLEDSAMYFCASNQDSAGEPQHFGDGTRLSIL.

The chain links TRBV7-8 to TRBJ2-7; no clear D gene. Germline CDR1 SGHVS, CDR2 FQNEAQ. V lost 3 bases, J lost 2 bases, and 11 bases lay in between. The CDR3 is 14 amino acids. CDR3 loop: CASSFFTETYEQYF. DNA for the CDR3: TGTGCCAGCAGCTTTTTCACGGAAACCTACGAGCAGTACTTC.

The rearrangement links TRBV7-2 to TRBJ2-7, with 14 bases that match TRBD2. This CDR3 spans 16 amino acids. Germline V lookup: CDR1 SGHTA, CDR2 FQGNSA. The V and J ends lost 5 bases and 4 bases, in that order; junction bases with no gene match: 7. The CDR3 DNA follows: TGTGCCAGCAGCAGTGGGACTAGCGGGAGACCTTACGAGCAGTACTTC. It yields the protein CASSSGTSGRPYEQYF. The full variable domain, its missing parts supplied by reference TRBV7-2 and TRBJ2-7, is GAGVSQSPSNKVTEKGKDVELRCDPISGHTALYWYRQSLGQGLEFLIYFQGNSAPDKSGLPSDRFSAERTGGSVSTLTIQRTQQEDSAVYLCASSSGTSGRPYEQYFGPGTRLTVT.

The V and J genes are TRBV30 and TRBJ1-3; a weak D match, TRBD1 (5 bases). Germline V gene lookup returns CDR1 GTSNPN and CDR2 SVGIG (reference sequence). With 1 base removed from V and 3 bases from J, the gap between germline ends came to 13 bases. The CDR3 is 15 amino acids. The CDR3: CAWSEGLGNGNTIYF. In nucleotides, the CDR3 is TGTGCCTGGAGTGAGGGACTCGGCAATGGAAACACCATATATTTT.

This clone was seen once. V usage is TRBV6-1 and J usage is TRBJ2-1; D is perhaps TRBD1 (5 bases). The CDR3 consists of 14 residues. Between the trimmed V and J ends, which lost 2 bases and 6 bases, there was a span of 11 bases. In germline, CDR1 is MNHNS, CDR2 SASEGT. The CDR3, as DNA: TGTGCCAGCAGTGAACAGGGCGCCGGCAATGAGCAGTTCTTC. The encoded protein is CASSEQGAGNEQFF.

The CDR3, as DNA: TGTGCCAGCAGTTTATTAGGGGAAGCCTATGGCTACACCTTC. This codes for CASSLLGEAYGYTF. The chain uses TRBV27 and TRBJ1-2; perhaps TRBD1 as D (5 bases). Germline V gene lookup returns CDR1 MNHEY and CDR2 SMNVEV (reference sequence). Trimming took off 1 base at V and 4 bases at J, with 10 bases between the two ends. The CDR3 has 14 amino acids.

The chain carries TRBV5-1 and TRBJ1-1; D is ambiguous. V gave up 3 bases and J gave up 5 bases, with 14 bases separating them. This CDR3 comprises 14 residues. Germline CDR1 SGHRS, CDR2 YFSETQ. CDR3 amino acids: CASSSGSGGTEAFF. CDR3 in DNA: TGCGCCAGCAGCTCGGGATCCGGCGGGACTGAAGCTTTCTTT. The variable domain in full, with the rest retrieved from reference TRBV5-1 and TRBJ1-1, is KAGVTQTPRYLIKTRGQQVTLSCSPISGHRSVSWYQQTPGQGLQFLFEYFSETQRNKGNFPGRFSGRQFSNSRSEMNVSTLELGDSALYLCASSSGSGGTEAFFGQGTRLTVV.

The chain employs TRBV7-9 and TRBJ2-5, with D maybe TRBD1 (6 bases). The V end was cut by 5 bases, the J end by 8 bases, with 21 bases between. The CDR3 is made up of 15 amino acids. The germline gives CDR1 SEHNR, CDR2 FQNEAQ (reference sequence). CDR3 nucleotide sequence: TGTGCCAGCAGCCTAACTAGACAGGCCCTAGGAACCCAGTACTTC. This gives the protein CASSLTRQALGTQYF.

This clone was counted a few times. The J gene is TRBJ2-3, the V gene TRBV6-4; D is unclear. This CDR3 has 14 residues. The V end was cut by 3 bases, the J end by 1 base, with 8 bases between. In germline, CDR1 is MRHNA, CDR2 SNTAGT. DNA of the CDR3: TGTGCCAGCAGTGAGATAAGCGGCACAGATACGCAGTATTTT. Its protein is CASSEISGTDTQYF.

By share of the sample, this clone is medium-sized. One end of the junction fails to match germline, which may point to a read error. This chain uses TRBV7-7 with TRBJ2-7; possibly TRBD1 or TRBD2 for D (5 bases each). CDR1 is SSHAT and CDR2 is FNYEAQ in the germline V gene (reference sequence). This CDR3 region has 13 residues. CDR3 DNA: TGTGCTAGCAGCCCAACCGGGACGGACGAGCAGTACTTC. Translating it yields CASSPTGTDEQYF.

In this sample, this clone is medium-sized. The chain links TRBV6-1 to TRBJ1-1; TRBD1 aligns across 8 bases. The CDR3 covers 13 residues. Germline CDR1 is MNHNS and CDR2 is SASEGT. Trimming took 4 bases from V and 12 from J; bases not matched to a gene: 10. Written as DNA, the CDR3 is TGTGCCAGCAGTGTGTCAGGGGGCGGAAGGACTTTCTTT. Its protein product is CASSVSGGGRTFF.

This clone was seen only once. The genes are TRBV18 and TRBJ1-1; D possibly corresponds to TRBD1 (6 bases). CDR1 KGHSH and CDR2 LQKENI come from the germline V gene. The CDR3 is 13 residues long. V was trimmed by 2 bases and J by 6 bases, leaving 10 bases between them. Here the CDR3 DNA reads TGTGCCAGCTCACCAGGGGGCAACGCTGAAGCTTTCTTT. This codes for CASSPGGNAEAFF.

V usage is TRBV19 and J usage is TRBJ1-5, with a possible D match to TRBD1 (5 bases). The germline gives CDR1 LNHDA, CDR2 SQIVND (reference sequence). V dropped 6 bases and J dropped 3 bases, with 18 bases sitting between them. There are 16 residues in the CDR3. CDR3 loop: CASRALDRGDNQPQHF. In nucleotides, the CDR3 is TGTGCCAGTAGGGCCCTGGATAGGGGAGACAATCAGCCCCAGCATTTT.

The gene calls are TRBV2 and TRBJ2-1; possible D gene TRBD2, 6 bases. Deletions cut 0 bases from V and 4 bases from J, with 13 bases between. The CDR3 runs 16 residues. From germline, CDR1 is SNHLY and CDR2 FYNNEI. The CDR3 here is CASSEAGGGPYNEQFF. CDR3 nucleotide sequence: TGTGCCAGCAGTGAAGCGGGAGGAGGGCCGTACAATGAGCAGTTCTTC.

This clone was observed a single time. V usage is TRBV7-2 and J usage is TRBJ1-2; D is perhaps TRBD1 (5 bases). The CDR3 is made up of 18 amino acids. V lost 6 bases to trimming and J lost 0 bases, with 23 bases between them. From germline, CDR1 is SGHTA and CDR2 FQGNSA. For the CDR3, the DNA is TGTGCCAGCAGTCCCTATGAAGGGGCGCCCCTTTCTAACTATGGCTACACCTTC. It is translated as CASSPYEGAPLSNYGYTF.

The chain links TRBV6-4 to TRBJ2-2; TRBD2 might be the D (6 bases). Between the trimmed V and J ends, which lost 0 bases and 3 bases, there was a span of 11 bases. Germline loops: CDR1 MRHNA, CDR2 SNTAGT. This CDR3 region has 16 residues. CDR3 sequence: CASSDSETRHTGELFF. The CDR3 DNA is TGTGCCAGCAGTGACTCGGAGACTAGACACACCGGGGAGCTGTTTTTT.

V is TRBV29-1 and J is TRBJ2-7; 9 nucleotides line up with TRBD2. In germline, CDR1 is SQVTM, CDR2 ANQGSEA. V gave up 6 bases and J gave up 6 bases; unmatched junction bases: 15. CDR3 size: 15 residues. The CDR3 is CSVGGGLADSGEQYF. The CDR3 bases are TGCAGCGTAGGGGGGGGACTAGCCGATTCGGGCGAGCAGTACTTC.

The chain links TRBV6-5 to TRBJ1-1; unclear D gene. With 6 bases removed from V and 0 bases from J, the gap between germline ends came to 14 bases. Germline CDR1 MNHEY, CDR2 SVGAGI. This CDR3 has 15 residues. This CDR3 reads CASRRYRHMNTEAFF. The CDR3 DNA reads TGTGCCAGCAGACGGTATAGACACATGAACACTGAAGCTTTCTTT.

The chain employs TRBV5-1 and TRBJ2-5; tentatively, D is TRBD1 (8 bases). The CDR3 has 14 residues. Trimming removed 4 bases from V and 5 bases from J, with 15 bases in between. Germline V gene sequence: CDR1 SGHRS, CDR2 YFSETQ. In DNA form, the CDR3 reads TGCGCCAGCAGCCTAGGACAGGGAGGGGAGACCCAGTACTTC. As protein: CASSLGQGGETQYF. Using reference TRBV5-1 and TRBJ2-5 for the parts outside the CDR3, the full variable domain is KAGVTQTPRYLIKTRGQQVTLSCSPISGHRSVSWYQQTPGQGLQFLFEYFSETQRNKGNFPGRFSGRQFSNSRSEMNVSTLELGDSALYLCASSLGQGGETQYFGPGTRLLVL.

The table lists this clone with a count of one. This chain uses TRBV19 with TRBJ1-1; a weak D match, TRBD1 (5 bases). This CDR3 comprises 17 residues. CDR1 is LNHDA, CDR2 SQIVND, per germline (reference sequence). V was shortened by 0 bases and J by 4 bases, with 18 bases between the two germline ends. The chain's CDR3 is CASSIDRREGLFTEAFF. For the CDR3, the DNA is TGTGCCAGTAGTATAGATAGGCGAGAGGGGCTATTCACTGAAGCTTTCTTT. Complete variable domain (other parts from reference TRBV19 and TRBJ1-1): DGGITQSPKYLFRKEGQNVTLSCEQNLNHDAMYWYRQDPGQGLRLIYYSQIVNDFQKGDIAEGYSVSREKKESFPLTVTSAQKNPTAFYLCASSIDRREGLFTEAFFGQGTRLTVV.

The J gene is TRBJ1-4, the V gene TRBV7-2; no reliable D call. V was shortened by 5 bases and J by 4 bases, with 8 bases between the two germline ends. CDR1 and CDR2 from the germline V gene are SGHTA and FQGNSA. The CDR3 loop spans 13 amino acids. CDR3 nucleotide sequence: TGTGCCAGCAGCCCGACGATTAATGAAAAACTGTTTTTT. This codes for CASSPTINEKLFF.

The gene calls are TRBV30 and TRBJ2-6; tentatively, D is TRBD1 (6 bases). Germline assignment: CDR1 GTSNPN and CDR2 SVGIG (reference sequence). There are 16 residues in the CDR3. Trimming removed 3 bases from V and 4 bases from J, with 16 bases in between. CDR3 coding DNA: TGTGCCTGGAGCTCATTTAGGGGGTCCGGGGCCAACGTCCTGACTTTC. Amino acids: CAWSSFRGSGANVLTF.

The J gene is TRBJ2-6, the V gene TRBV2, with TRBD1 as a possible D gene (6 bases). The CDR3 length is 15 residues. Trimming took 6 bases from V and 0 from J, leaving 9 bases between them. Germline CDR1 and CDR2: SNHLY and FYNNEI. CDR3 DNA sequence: TGTGCCAGCAGAGTGACAGGCTCTGGGGCCAACGTCCTGACTTTC. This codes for CASRVTGSGANVLTF.

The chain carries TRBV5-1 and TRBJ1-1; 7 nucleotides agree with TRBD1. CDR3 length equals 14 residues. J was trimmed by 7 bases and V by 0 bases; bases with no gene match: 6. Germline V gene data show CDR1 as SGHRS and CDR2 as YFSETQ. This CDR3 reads CASSLGNRGLEAFF. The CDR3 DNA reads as TGCGCCAGCAGCTTGGGTAACAGGGGCCTTGAAGCTTTCTTT.

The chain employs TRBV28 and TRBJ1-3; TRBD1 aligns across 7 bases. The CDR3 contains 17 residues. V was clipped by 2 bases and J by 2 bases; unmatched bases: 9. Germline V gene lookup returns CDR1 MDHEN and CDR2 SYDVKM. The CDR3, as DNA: TGTGCCAGCAGTTTAGCGAGGACAGGCGAGCCTGGAAACACCATATATTTT. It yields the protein CASSLARTGEPGNTIYF.

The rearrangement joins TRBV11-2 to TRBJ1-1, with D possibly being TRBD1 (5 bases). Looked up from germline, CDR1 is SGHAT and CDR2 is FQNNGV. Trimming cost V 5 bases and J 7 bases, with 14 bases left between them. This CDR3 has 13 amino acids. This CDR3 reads CASSTQSGGEAFF. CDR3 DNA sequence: TGTGCCAGCAGCACCCAGTCGGGGGGTGAAGCTTTCTTT.

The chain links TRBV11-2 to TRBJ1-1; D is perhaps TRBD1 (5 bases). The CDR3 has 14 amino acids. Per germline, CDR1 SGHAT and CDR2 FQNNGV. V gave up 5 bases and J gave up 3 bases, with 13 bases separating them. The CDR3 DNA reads TGTGCCAGCAGCCCTCGCGGGGGTGACACTGAAGCTTTCTTT. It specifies CASSPRGGDTEAFF.

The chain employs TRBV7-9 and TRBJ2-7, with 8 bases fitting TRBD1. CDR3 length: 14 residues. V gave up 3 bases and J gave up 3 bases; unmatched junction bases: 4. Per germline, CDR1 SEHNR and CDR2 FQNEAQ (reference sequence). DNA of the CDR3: TGTGCCAGCAGCTTTGACAGGGGTTTCTACGAGCAGTACTTC. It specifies CASSFDRGFYEQYF. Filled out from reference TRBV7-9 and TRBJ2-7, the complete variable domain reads DTGVSQNPRHKITKRGQNVTFRCDPISEHNRLYWYRQTLGQGPEFLTYFQNEAQLEKSRLLSDRFSAERPKGSFSTLEIQRTEQGDSAMYLCASSFDRGFYEQYFGPGTRLTVT.